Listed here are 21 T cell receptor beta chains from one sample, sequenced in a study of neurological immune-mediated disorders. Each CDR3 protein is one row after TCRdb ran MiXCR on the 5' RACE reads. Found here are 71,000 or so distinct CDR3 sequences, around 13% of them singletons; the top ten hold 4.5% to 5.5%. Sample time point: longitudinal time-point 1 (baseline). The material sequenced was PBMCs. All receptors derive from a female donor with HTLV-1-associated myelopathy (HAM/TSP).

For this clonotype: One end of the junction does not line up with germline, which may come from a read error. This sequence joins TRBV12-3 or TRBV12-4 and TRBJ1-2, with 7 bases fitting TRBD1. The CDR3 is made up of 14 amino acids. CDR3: CANSSDRLGYGYTF. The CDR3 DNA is TGTGCCAACAGTTCGGACAGGCTGGGCTATGGCTACACCTTC.

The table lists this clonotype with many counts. Here the CDR3 reads CASSFRGKSNEQFF. The CDR3 DNA follows: TGTGCCAGCAGTTTCCGGGGAAAGTCCAATGAGCAGTTCTTC. The J gene is TRBJ2-1, the V gene TRBV28, with D perhaps TRBD2 (5 bases). CDR3 length equals 14 residues. The V gene lost 3 bases and the J gene lost 6 bases, with 12 bases spanning the gap. Germline V gene sequence: CDR1 MDHEN, CDR2 SYDVKM. The variable domain in full, completed from reference TRBV28 and TRBJ2-1, reads DVKVTQSSRYLVKRTGEKVFLECVQDMDHENMFWYRQDPGLGLRLIYFSYDVKMKEKGDIPEGYSVSREKKERFSLILESASTNQTSMYLCASSFRGKSNEQFFGPGTRLTVL.

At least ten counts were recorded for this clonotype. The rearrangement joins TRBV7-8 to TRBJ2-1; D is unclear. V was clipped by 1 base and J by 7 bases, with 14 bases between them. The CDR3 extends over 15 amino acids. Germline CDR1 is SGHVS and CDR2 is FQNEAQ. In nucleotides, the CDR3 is TGTGCCAGCAGCTTAGGTGTGACTCCCGGGAATGAGCAGTTCTTC. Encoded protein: CASSLGVTPGNEQFF.

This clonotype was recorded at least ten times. The CDR3 loop is CSAREPGRPGQYF. The CDR3 DNA follows: TGCAGTGCTAGAGAACCCGGACGGCCGGGGCAGTACTTC. The V gene is TRBV20-1, the J gene TRBJ2-7; D ambiguous. The germline V and J ends were trimmed by 0 bases and 9 bases, with 15 bases remaining between them. Germline V CDR1 and CDR2: DFQATT, SNEGSKA (reference sequence). The CDR3 is made up of 13 amino acids.

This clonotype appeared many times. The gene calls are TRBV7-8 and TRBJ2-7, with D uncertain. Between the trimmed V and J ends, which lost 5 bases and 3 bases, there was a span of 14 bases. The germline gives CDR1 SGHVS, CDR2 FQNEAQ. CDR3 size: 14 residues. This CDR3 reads CASSPQEVNYEQYF. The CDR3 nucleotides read TGTGCCAGCAGCCCTCAAGAAGTAAACTACGAGCAGTACTTC.

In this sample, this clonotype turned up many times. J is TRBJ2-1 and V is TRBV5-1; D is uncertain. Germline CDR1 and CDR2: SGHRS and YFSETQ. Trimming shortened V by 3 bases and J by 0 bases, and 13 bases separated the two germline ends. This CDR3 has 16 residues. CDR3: CASSYSLRGSYNEQFF. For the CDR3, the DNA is TGCGCCAGCAGCTACTCCCTCCGTGGCTCCTACAATGAGCAGTTCTTC.

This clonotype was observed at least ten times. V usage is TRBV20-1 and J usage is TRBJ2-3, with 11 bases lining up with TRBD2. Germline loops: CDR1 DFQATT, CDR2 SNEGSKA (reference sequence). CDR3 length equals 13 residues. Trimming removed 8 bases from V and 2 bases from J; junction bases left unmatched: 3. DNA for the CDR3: TGCAGTCGACTAGCGGGGTCCACAGATACGCAGTATTTT. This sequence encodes CSRLAGSTDTQYF.

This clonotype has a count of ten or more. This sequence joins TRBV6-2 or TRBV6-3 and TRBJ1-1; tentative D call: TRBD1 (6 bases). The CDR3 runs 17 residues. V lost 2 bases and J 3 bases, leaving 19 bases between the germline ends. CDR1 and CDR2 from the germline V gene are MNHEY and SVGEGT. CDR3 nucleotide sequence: TGTGCCAGCAGTTACGGGTGGATGCAGGGGAGAGACACTGAAGCTTTCTTT. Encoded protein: CASSYGWMQGRDTEAFF.

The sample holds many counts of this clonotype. CDR3 bases: TGTGCCAGCAGCTTGTATGGACGGCGGGGTTCCGGGGAGCTGTTTTTT. Translating gives CASSLYGRRGSGELFF. The chain combines TRBV5-6 with TRBJ2-2; tentatively, D is TRBD2 (6 bases). This CDR3 contains 16 residues. Trimming removed 1 base at V and 6 bases at J, with 16 bases between. CDR1 and CDR2 from the germline V gene are SGHDT and YYEEEE.

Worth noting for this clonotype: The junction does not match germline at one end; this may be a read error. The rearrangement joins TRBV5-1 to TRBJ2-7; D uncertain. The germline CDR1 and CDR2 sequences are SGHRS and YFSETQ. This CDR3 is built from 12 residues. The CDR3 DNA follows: TGCGCCAGGAGCTTGAGTGGATACGAGCAGTACTTC. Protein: CARSLSGYEQYF.

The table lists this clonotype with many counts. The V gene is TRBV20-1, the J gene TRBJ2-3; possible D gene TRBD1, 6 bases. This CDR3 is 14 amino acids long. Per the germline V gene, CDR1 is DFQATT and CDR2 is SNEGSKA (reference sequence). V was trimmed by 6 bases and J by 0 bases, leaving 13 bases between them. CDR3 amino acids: CSARDRPSTDTQYF. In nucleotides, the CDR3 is TGCAGTGCCCGTGACAGGCCCAGCACAGATACGCAGTATTTT.

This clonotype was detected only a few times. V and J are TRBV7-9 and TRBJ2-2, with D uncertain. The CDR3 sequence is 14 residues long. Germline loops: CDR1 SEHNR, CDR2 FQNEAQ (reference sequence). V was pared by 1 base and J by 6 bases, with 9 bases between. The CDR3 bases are TGTGCCAGCAGCTTAGTGGTAGCTCCCGGGGAGCTGTTTTTT. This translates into CASSLVVAPGELFF.

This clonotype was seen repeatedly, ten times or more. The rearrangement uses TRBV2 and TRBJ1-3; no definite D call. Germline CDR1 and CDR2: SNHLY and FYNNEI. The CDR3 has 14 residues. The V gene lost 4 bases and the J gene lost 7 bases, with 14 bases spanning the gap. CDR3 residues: CASSGGDGGNTIYF. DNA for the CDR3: TGTGCCAGCAGTGGAGGAGACGGCGGTAACACCATATATTTT. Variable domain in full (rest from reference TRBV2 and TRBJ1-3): EPEVTQTPSHQVTQMGQEVILRCVPISNHLYFYWYRQILGQKVEFLVSFYNNEISEKSEIFDDQFSVERPDGSNFTLKIRSTKLEDSAMYFCASSGGDGGNTIYFGEGSWLTVV.

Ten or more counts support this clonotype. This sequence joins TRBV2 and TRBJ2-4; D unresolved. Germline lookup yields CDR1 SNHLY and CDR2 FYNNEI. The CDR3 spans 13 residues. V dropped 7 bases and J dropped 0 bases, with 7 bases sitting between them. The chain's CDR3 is CASTWLAKNIQYF. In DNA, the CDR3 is TGTGCCAGCACGTGGCTAGCCAAAAACATTCAGTACTTC.

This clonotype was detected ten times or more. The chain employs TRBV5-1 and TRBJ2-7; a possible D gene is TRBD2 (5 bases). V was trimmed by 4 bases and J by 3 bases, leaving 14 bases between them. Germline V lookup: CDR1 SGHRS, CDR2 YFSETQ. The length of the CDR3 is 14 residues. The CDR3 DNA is TGCGCCAGCAGCCCGGAGACTATACTCTACGAGCAGTACTTC. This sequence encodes CASSPETILYEQYF.

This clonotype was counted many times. DNA for the CDR3: TGTGCCAGCAGCCCGGGGGGCGCGGGAGGTGCTGAGCAGTTCTTC. It translates to CASSPGGAGGAEQFF. The chain links TRBV7-3 to TRBJ2-1; 8 bases align to TRBD2. Germline CDR1 and CDR2: SGHTA and FQGTGA. This CDR3 comprises 15 residues. Unmatched junction bases numbered 12, after V lost 5 bases and J lost 9 bases.

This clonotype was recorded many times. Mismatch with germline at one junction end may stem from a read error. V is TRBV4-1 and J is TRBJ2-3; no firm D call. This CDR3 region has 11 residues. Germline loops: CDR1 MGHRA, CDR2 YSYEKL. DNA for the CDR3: TGCGCCAGCAGCCAAGGTCCCCGCGTGGATTTT. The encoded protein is CASSQGPRVDF.

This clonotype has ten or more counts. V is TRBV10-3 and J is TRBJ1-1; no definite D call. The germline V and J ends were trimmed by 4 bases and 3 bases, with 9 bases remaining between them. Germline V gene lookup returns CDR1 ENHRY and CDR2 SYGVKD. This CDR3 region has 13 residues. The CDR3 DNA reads TGTGCCATCAGTGCACAAAGGGACACTGAAGCTTTCTTT. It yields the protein CAISAQRDTEAFF.

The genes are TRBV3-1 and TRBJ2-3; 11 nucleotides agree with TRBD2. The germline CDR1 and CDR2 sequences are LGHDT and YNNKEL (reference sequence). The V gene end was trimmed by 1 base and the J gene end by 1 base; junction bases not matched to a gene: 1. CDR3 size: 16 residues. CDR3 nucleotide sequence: TGTGCCAGCAGCCAAGGGACTAGCGGGCGCACAGATACGCAGTATTTT. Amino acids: CASSQGTSGRTDTQYF.

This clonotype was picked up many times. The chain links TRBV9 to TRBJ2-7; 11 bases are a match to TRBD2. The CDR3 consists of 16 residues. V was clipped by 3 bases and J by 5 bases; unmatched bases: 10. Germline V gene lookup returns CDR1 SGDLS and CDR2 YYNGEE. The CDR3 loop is CASSATRGLAVHEQYF. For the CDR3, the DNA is TGTGCCAGCAGCGCCACAAGGGGACTAGCGGTCCACGAGCAGTACTTC.

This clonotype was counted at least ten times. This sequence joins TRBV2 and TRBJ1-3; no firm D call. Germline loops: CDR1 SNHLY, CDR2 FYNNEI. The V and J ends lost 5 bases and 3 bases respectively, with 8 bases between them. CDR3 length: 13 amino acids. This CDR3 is CASSKSYGNTIYF. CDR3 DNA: TGTGCCAGCAGTAAATCCTATGGAAACACCATATATTTT.